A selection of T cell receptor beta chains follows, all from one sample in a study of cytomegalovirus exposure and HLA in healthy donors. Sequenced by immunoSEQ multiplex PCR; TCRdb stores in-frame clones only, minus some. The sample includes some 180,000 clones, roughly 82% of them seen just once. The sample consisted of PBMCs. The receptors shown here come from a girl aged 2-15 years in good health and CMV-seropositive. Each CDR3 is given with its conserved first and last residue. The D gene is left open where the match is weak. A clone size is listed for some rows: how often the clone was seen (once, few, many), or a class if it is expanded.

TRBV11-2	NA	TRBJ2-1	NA	TGTGCCAGCAGCCGGCGGACAGGGAGGGGTAGCGAGCAGTTCTTC	CASSRRTGRGSEQFF
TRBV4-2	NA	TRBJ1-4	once	TGTGCCAGCAGCCAAGGAAAGCTAGGAGGTGAAAAACTGTTTTTT	CASSQGKLGGEKLFF
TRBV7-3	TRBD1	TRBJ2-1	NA	TGTGCCAGCAGCCGCGGACAGGACATCTACAATGAGCAGTTCTTC	CASSRGQDIYNEQFF
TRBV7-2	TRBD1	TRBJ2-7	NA	TGTGCCAGCAGCTCGACAGGGACCTACGAGCAGTACTTC	CASSSTGTYEQYF
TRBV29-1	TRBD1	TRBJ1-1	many	TGCAGCGTTACACCAGGGGGTGGGGACACTGAAGCTTTCTTT	CSVTPGGGDTEAFF
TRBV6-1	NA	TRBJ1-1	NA	TGTGCCAGCAAACAGGGTCCGAACACTGAAGCTTTCTTT	CASKQGPNTEAFF
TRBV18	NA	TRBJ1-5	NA	TGTGCCAGCTCACCAGGGGGCGCGGTCGGTCAGCCCCAGCATTTT	CASSPGGAVGQPQHF
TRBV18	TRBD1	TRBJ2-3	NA	TGTGCCAGCTCCGAAGGACAGGGCGACACAGATACGCAGTATTTT	CASSEGQGDTDTQYF
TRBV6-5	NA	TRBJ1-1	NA	TGTGCCAGCAGTTCCAAACACGCGAACACTGAAGCTTTCTTT	CASSSKHANTEAFF
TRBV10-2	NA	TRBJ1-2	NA	TGCGCCAGCAGTCCGGGTCGTGGGTACTATGGCTACACCTTC	CASSPGRGYYGYTF
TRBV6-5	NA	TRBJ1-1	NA	TGTGCCAGCAGTCGCGGGAAAGAAGCTTTCTTT	CASSRGKEAFF
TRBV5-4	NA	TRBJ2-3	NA	TGTGCCAGCAGCCTGCACGGGGGCACAGATACGCAGTATTTT	CASSLHGGTDTQYF
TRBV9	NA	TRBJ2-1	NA	TGTGCCAGCAGCGCCCGAGAGCTAGCGAGTGCCTACAATGAGCAGTTCTTC	CASSARELASAYNEQFF
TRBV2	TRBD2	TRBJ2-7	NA	TGTGCCAGCAGAGGGACTAGCGGGAGATTCTACGAGCAGTACTTC	CASRGTSGRFYEQYF
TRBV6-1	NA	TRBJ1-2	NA	TGTGCCAGCAGTGAAGGTCTAAACTATGGCTACACCTTC	CASSEGLNYGYTF
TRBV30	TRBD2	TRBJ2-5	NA	TGTGCCTGGGGGACTAGCGGTGAGACCCAGTACTTC	CAWGTSGETQYF
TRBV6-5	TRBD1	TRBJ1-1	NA	TGTGCCAGCAGTGACGACAGGGCCACTGAAGCTTTCTTT	CASSDDRATEAFF
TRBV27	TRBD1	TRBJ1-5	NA	TGTGCCAGCAGTTTATCTATACAGGGGAATCAGCCCCAGCATTTT	CASSLSIQGNQPQHF
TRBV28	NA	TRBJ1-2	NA	TGTGCCAGCAGTTTCCTGGGGAGGCCCTATGGCTACACCTTC	CASSFLGRPYGYTF
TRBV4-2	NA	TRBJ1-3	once	TGTGCCAGCAGCCCGAGCACTAGGGCCTCTGGAAACACCATATATTTT	CASSPSTRASGNTIYF
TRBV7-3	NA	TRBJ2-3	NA	TGTGCCAGCAGCCCGCCTAGGAGCACAGATACGCAGTATTTT	CASSPPRSTDTQYF
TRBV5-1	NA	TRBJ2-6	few	TGCGCCAGCAGCTTGGTTAGGGCCAACGTCCTGACTTTC	CASSLVRANVLTF
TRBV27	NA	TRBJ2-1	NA	TGTGCCAGCAGCTTGTATATGAGGGTTAATGAGCAGTTCTTC	CASSLYMRVNEQFF
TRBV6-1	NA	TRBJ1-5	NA	TGTGCCAGCAGTCCTACAGAATATAGCAATCAGCCCCAGCATTTT	CASSPTEYSNQPQHF
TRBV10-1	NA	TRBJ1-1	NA	TGCGCCAGCAGTGAGGCTCCACAGACGAACACTGAAGCTTTCTTT	CASSEAPQTNTEAFF
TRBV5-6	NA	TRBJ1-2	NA	TGTGCCAGCAGCTCCCGGCAGGAACCGACAAGGCTCTATGGCTACACCTTC	CASSSRQEPTRLYGYTF
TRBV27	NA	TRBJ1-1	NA	TGTGCCAGCAGTTCGGAAGCGGGGGATGTTGCTGAAGCTTTCTTT	CASSSEAGDVAEAFF
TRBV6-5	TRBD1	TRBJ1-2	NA	TGTGCCAGCCGGGACAGGGCCCACTATGGCTACACCTTC	CASRDRAHYGYTF
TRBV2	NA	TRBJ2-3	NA	TGTGCCAGCAGCGCGGCTGATGATACGCAGTATTTT	CASSAADDTQYF
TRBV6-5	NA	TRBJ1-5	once	TGTGCCAGCAGAAGCGGACAGCTCCTTCAGGAGCATTTT	CASRSGQLLQEHF
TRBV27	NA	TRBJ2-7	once	TGTGCCAGCAGTTCTAAGGGTTGGGGCAGGGACTACGAGCAGTACTTC	CASSSKGWGRDYEQYF
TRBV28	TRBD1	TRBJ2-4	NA	TGTGCCCTGGGGCCGACAGGGTCCAAAAACATTCAGTACTTC	CALGPTGSKNIQYF
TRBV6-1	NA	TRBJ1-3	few	TGTGCCAGCAGTGAAGCGCGTTGGGGAAACACCATATATTTT	CASSEARWGNTIYF
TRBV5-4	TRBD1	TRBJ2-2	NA	TGTGCCAGCAGCTCCGGACAGGCGAACACCGGGGAGCTGTTTTTT	CASSSGQANTGELFF
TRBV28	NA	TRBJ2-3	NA	TGTGCCAGCAGTTTCGGAAGCGGCCCAGATACGCAGTATTTT	CASSFGSGPDTQYF
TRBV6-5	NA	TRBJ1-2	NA	TGTGCCAGCAGTTACTGGAGACAGGATGGCTACACCTTC	CASSYWRQDGYTF
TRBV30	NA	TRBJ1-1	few	TGTGCCTGGAGTGTCAGGCAAAAGAACACTGAAGCTTTCTTT	CAWSVRQKNTEAFF
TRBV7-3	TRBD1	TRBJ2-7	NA	TGTGCCAGCAGCCTAACTCCCGGGACAGGATCCTACGAGCAGTACTTC	CASSLTPGTGSYEQYF
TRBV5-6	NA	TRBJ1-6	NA	TGTGCCAGCAGCTTGCGGGGGGGTACGGTCGTTTCGTCACCCCTCCACTTT	CASSLRGGTVVSSPLHF
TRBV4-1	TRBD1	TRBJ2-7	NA	TGCGCCAGCAGCCGTTACCTAGGACAGGGACCCTACGAGCAGTACTTC	CASSRYLGQGPYEQYF
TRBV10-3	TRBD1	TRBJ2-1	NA	TGTGCCATCAGGGGGACAGGGCCCAGCTCCTACAATGAGCAGTTCTTC	CAIRGTGPSSYNEQFF
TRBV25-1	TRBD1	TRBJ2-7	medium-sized	TGTGCCAGCAGAGCCTCCCAGGACAGGGGTAACGAGCAGTACTTC	CASRASQDRGNEQYF
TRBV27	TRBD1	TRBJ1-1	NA	TGTGCCAGCAGGAAGGACAGGGACACTGAAGCTTTCTTT	CASRKDRDTEAFF
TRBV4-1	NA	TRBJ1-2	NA	TGCGCCAGCAGCCAACCCATACGACATGGTGGCTACACCTTC	CASSQPIRHGGYTF
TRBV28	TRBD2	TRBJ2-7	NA	TGTGCCAGCAGTCCCCCGGGGGGCGAGCAGTACTTC	CASSPPGGEQYF
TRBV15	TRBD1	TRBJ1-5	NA	TGTGCCACCAGCAGGGACAGGATTGGGCCCCAGCATTTT	CATSRDRIGPQHF
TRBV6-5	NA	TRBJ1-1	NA	TGTGCCAGCAGTTCCGGGACTGTCGGCACTGAAGCTTTCTTT	CASSSGTVGTEAFF
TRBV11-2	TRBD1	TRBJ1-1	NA	TGTGCCAGCAGCCGTGACAGGGGTCCTGAAGCTTTCTTT	CASSRDRGPEAFF